This TCR beta chain was captured by sequencing in a study of T cells of healthy individuals. Via MiXCR, TCRdb re-called the 5' RACE reads, giving one row per CDR3 protein. Of about 96,000 distinct CDR3 sequences in the sample, 15% to 20% were seen once. The sample holds a few counts of this clonotype. The CDR3 is 18 amino acids. The source of this sequence is a human donor in good health. The chain joins TRBV21-1 to TRBJ1-1; the table gives TRBD1 as D, unverified against the DNA. TRBV21-1 is described as a pseudogene. CDR3 in DNA: TGTGCCAGCAGCAAAAGGGTATATGAGGGGGGGTTGAGCACTGAAGCTTTCTTT. It codes for CASSKRVYEGGLSTEAFF.